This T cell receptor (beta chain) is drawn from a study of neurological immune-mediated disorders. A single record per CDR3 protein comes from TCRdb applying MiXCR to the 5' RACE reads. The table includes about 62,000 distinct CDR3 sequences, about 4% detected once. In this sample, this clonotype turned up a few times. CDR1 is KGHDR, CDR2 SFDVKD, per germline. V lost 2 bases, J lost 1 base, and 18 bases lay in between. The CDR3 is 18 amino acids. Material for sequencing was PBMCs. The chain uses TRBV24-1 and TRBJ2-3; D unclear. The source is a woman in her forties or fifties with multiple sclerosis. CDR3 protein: CATSDSLSLDRGTDTQYF. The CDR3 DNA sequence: TGTGCCACCAGTGATTCCCTCTCTTTGGACCGAGGCACAGATACGCAGTATTTT.